Below, 10 T cell receptor beta chains from the same sample are listed, as sequenced in a study of cytomegalovirus exposure and HLA in healthy donors. Amplification used 60 Vbeta primers and 13 Jbeta primers. Clones were read by immunoSEQ multiplex PCR, and TCRdb kept only the in-frame ones, dropping some. The sample holds roughly 180,000 clones; about 83% are singletons and the top ten take 2.9%. Sequences were obtained from PBMCs. These receptor sequences come from a female donor in good health and CMV-seronegative.

The chain combines TRBV27 with TRBJ1-6; 8 nucleotides match TRBD1. Per germline, CDR1 MNHEY and CDR2 SMNVEV (reference sequence). After removal of 5 bases from V and 0 bases from J, the junction contained 6 bases not matched to a gene. The CDR3 has 17 amino acids. As DNA, the CDR3 is TGTGCCAGCAGTCCCTACAGGGGGAGCTCCTATAATTCACCCCTCCACTTT. This translates into CASSPYRGSSYNSPLHF.

V and J are TRBV4-1 and TRBJ2-7; TRBD1 is a possible D gene (6 bases). Trimming left V 5 bases short and J 0 bases short, with 20 bases between. Germline V gene lookup returns CDR1 MGHRA and CDR2 YSYEKL. This CDR3 has 17 residues. The CDR3 DNA follows: TGCGCCAGCAGCTTAACCGGGACACCCGGAAGCTCCTACGAGCAGTACTTC. Translated: CASSLTGTPGSSYEQYF.

The chain couples TRBV10-3 to TRBJ2-5; 8 bases fit TRBD2. The CDR3 has 15 amino acids. Per germline, CDR1 ENHRY and CDR2 SYGVKD. V lost 3 bases to trimming and J lost 4 bases; unmatched junction nucleotides: 7. CDR3 region: CAISDPAGEAETQYF. For the CDR3, the DNA is TGTGCCATCAGTGACCCAGCGGGAGAGGCAGAGACCCAGTACTTC.

V is TRBV2 and J is TRBJ2-1; 10 bases are shared with TRBD2. The CDR3 is 15 residues long. The V and J ends lost 1 base and 5 bases, in that order; junction bases with no gene match: 2. From germline, CDR1 is SNHLY and CDR2 FYNNEI. The CDR3 DNA is TGTGCCAGCAGTGAAGAGCGGGGGGGACACAATGAGCAGTTCTTC. As protein: CASSEERGGHNEQFF.

The sample holds one count of this clone. The rearrangement joins TRBV9 to TRBJ1-3, with no clear D. Germline V gene data show CDR1 as SGDLS and CDR2 as YYNGEE. The V and J ends lost 2 bases and 0 bases respectively, with 12 bases between them. This CDR3 spans 16 amino acids. As DNA, the CDR3 is TGTGCCAGCAGCGTCTTCCCAGGCAGCTCTGGAAACACCATATATTTT. Residues: CASSVFPGSSGNTIYF.

The rearrangement links TRBV29-1 to TRBJ2-3, with 9 bases lining up with TRBD2. V lost 7 bases, J lost 4 bases, and 9 bases stayed unmatched. Looked up from germline, CDR1 is SQVTM and CDR2 is ANQGSEA. The CDR3 consists of 14 residues. The CDR3 sequence is CSASGVAGADTQYF. CDR3 nucleotide sequence: TGCAGCGCCTCGGGGGTAGCGGGGGCAGATACGCAGTATTTT.

The chain couples TRBV5-1 to TRBJ2-7, with TRBD2 as a possible D gene (5 bases). Per the germline V gene, CDR1 is SGHRS and CDR2 is YFSETQ. The CDR3 length is 13 residues. Trimming shortened V by 0 bases and J by 3 bases, and 7 bases separated the two germline ends. The CDR3 nucleotides read TGCGCCAGCAGCTTGGGCGGGTACTACGAGCAGTACTTC. Translating it yields CASSLGGYYEQYF.

V gene TRBV5-1 combines with J gene TRBJ1-3; 7 nucleotides match TRBD1. Germline CDR1 is SGHRS and CDR2 is YFSETQ. This CDR3 has 15 residues. The ends lost 4 bases at V and 2 bases at J; junction bases unmatched: 6. In nucleotides, the CDR3 is TGCGCCAGCAGCACTGGGACAGCCACTGGAAACACCATATATTTT. Translated, it gives CASSTGTATGNTIYF.

The chain employs TRBV18 and TRBJ1-2; 9 bases are shared with TRBD1. CDR3 length: 14 residues. The germline V gene encodes CDR1 KGHSH and CDR2 LQKENI. Trimming cost V 1 base and J 5 bases; bases outside gene matches: 2. This CDR3 reads CASSPRDRAYGYTF. CDR3 in DNA: TGTGCCAGCTCACCACGGGACAGGGCTTATGGCTACACCTTC.

V usage is TRBV11-2 and J usage is TRBJ2-7; no firm D call. V was cut by 4 bases and J by 3 bases, with 13 bases left in between. Germline V lookup: CDR1 SGHAT, CDR2 FQNNGV. The CDR3 is 14 amino acids. CDR3 protein: CASSSISKHYEQYF. The CDR3 DNA reads as TGTGCCAGCAGCTCCATATCTAAGCACTACGAGCAGTACTTC.